This TCR beta chain appears in the sequencing data of a study of blood T cells in healthy people across ages. Per germline, CDR1 SEHNR and CDR2 FQNEAQ (reference sequence). The CDR3 sequence is 16 residues long. Losses at the gene ends were 5 bases for V and 4 bases for J; bases not matched to a gene: 12. This clonotype has a handful of counts. Using a J-beta primer mix together with a sample-barcoded 5' primer, a second PCR was run for roughly 6 to 11 cycles. Unique molecular identifiers of 12 random nucleotides labeled each cDNA. From the 5' RACE reads, TCRdb called clonotypes with MiXCR, one entry per CDR3 protein. The sample has 1.2 million to 1.5 million distinct CDR3 sequences, 55% to 75% seen once.

The material sequenced was blood. The chain employs TRBV7-9 and TRBJ1-2; 8 positions agree with TRBD1. This receptor was taken from a man aged 18 to 35 in good health. The CDR3 here is CASSLQYGQGGYGYTF. As DNA, the CDR3 is TGTGCCAGCAGCCTCCAGTACGGACAGGGCGGCTATGGCTACACCTTC.